The rows below give T cell receptor beta chains drawn from one sample of a study of CD8+CD57+ T cells in acquired aplastic anemia. MiXCR, run by TCRdb on the reads, gives a single entry per CDR3 protein. The sample includes around 200,000 distinct CDR3 sequences, roughly 50% of them seen just once. Specimen: sorted CD4+, CD8+, or CD8+CD57+ T cells (not recorded which) from PBMCs. These receptors originate from a human donor with aplastic anemia. Both conserved end residues are part of each CDR3. Each record gives: J gene, D gene, clone size, V gene, CDR3 protein, CDR3 DNA. A D gene is named only where the DNA matches it firmly. Clone size is given for some rows only: seen once, a few or many times, or a class if the clone is expanded.

>TRBJ2-7|TRBD2|.|TRBV15
CATSSRTSGGAGYEQYF
TGTGCCACCAGCAGCCGGACTAGCGGGGGGGCCGGTTACGAGCAGTACTTC
>TRBJ2-7|.|once|TRBV9
CASSERDGYEQYF
TGTGCCAGCAGCGAACGGGACGGCTACGAGCAGTACTTC
>TRBJ1-2|.|.|TRBV19
CASSEGGTLHYGYTF
TGTGCCAGTAGTGAGGGGGGGACACTTCACTATGGCTACACCTTC
>TRBJ2-7|TRBD2|few|TRBV6-5
CASSYSTSGGPHYEQYF
TGTGCCAGCAGTTACTCGACTAGCGGGGGCCCCCACTACGAGCAGTACTTC
>TRBJ2-5|.|.|TRBV2
CASSTRQETQYF
TGTGCCAGCAGTACTCGTCAAGAGACCCAGTACTTC
>TRBJ1-5|TRBD1|many|TRBV6-1
CASTATGGRQPQHF
TGTGCCAGCACCGCGACAGGGGGCCGTCAGCCCCAGCATTTT
>TRBJ1-4|.|.|TRBV10-3
CAISESSEKLFF
TGTGCCATCAGTGAGTCGAGCGAAAAACTGTTTTTT
>TRBJ1-4|.|few|TRBV30
CVWSRGPVGEKLFF
TGTGTCTGGAGTCGAGGGCCCGTGGGGGAAAAACTGTTTTTT
>TRBJ1-2|.|.|TRBV24-1
CATSGPGASNYGYTF
TGTGCCACCAGTGGCCCGGGGGCGTCCAACTATGGCTACACCTTC
>TRBJ1-6|.|.|TRBV10-3
CASTIRGGSNSPLHF
TGTGCCAGCACCATAAGGGGGGGTAGCAATTCACCCCTCCACTTT
>TRBJ1-1|.|many|TRBV20-1
CSARERVTEAFF
TGCAGTGCTAGAGAAAGGGTCACTGAAGCTTTCTTT
>TRBJ2-7|.|many|TRBV25-1
CASSEYKGVTYEQYF
TGTGCCAGCAGTGAATATAAGGGAGTTACCTACGAGCAGTACTTC
>TRBJ1-3|.|many|TRBV5-1
CASSLGTVSSGNTIYF
TGCGCCAGCAGCCTCGGGACGGTTAGCTCTGGAAACACCATATATTTT
>TRBJ1-2|.|.|TRBV20-1
CSARFGAGDYGYTF
TGCAGTGCGAGGTTTGGGGCGGGGGACTATGGCTACACCTTC
>TRBJ1-6|TRBD1|.|TRBV20-1
CSAPTVQGVNSPLHF
TGCAGTGCTCCAACCGTGCAGGGGGTCAATTCACCCCTCCACTTT
>TRBJ2-2|TRBD2|many|TRBV5-1
CASSPRGSGDTGELFF
TGCGCCAGCAGCCCCCGTGGTAGCGGGGACACCGGGGAGCTGTTTTTT
>TRBJ1-3|.|.|TRBV18
CASSHGDSGNTIYF
TGTGCCAGCTCACATGGGGACTCTGGAAACACCATATATTTT
>TRBJ2-3|.|many|TRBV5-1
CASSLGDPTSTDTQYF
TGCGCCAGCAGCTTGGGGGATCCCACAAGCACAGATACGCAGTATTTT
>TRBJ1-5|.|once|TRBV10-3
CASSTNSNQPQHF
TGTGCCAGCAGTACAAATAGCAATCAGCCCCAGCATTTT
>TRBJ1-2|.|.|TRBV9
CASSVYEAYSGYTF
TGTGCCAGCAGCGTATATGAAGCATACTCTGGCTACACCTTC
>TRBJ2-5|.|.|TRBV6-8
CASSFGTQAETQYF
TGTGCCAGCAGTTTCGGGACACAGGCAGAGACCCAGTACTTC
>TRBJ1-5|.|.|TRBV19
CASSSTWDIRNQPQHF
TGTGCCAGTAGTTCAACCTGGGACATTCGCAATCAGCCCCAGCATTTT
>TRBJ2-5|.|once|TRBV20-1
CSADGRETQYF
TGCAGTGCTGACGGTCGTGAGACCCAGTACTTC
>TRBJ2-3|TRBD2|many|TRBV11-3
CASSRTSGDGAPDTQYF
TGTGCCAGCAGCCGGACTAGCGGGGATGGGGCACCAGATACGCAGTATTTT
>TRBJ1-1|.|.|TRBV19
CASITTGEAFF
TGTGCCAGTATCACGACAGGCGAAGCTTTCTTT